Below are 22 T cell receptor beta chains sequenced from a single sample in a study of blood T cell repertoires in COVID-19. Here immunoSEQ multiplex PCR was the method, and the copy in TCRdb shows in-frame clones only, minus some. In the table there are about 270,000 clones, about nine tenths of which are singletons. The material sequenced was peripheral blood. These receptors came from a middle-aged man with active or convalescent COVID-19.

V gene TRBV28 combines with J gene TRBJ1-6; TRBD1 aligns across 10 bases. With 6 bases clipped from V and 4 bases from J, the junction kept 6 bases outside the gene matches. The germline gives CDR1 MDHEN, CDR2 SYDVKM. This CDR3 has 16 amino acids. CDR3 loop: CASSGRTGGYNSPLHF. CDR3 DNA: TGTGCCAGCAGCGGACGGACAGGGGGTTATAATTCACCCCTCCACTTT.

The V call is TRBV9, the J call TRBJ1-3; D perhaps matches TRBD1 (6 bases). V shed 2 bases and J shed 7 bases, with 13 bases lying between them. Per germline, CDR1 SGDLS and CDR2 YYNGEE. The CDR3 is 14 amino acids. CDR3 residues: CASSVGTNPNTIYF. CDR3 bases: TGTGCCAGCAGCGTCGGGACAAACCCGAACACCATATATTTT.

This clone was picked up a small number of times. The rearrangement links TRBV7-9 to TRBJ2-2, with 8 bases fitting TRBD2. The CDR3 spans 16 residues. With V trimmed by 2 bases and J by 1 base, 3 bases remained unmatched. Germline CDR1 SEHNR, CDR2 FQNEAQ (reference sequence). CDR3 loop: CASSLSSGGNTGELFF. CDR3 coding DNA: TGTGCCAGCAGCTTAAGCAGCGGGGGGAACACCGGGGAGCTGTTTTTT.

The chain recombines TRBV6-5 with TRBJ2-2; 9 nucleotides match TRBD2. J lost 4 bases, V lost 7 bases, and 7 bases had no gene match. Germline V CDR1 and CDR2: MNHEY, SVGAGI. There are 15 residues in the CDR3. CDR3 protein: CASMREGQGTGELFF. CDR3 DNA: TGTGCCAGCATGCGGGAGGGCCAAGGCACCGGGGAGCTGTTTTTT.

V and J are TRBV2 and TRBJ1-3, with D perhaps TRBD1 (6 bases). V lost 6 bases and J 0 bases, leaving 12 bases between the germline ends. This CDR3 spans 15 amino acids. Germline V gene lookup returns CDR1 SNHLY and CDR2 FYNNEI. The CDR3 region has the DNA TGTGCCAGCAGGGACAGTCCCAACTCTGGAAACACCATATATTTT. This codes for CASRDSPNSGNTIYF.

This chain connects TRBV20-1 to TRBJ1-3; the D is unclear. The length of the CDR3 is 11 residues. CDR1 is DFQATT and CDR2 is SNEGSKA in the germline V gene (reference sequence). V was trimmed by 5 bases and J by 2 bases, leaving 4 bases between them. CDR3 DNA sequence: TGCAGTGCTCAGACTGGAAACACCATATATTTT. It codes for CSAQTGNTIYF.

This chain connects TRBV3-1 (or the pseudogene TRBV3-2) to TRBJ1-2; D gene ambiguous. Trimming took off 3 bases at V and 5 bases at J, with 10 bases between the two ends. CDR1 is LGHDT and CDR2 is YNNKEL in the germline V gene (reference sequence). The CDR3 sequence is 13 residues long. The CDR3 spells CASSHQTAYGYTF. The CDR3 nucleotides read TGTGCCAGCAGCCATCAAACTGCTTATGGCTACACCTTC.

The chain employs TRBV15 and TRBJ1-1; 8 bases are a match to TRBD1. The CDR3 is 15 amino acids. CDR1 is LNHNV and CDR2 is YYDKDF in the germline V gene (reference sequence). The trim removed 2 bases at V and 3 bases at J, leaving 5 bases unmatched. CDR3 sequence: CATSRTGGRDTEAFF. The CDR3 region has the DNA TGTGCCACCAGCAGAACAGGGGGACGCGACACTGAAGCTTTCTTT.

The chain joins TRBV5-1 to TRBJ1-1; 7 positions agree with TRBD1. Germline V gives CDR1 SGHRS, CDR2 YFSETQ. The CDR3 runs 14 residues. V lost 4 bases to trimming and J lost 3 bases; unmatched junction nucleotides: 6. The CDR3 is CASSLTGVDTEAFF. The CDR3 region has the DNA TGCGCCAGCAGCCTCACAGGGGTCGACACTGAAGCTTTCTTT.

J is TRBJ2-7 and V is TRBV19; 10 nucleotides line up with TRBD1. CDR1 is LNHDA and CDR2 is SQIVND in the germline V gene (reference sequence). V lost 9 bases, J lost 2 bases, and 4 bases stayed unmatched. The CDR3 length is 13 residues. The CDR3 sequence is CASGTGETYEQYF. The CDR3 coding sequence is TGTGCCAGCGGGACAGGGGAAACCTACGAGCAGTACTTC.

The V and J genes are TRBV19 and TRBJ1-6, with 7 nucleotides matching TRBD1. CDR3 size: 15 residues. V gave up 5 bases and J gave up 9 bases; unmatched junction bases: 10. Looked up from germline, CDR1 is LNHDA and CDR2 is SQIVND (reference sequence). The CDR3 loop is CASSRQGTSGSPLHF. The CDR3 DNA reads TGTGCCAGTAGTCGACAGGGTACTAGTGGTTCACCCCTCCACTTT. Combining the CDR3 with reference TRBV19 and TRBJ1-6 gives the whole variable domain DGGITQSPKYLFRKEGQNVTLSCEQNLNHDAMYWYRQDPGQGLRLIYYSQIVNDFQKGDIAEGYSVSREKKESFPLTVTSAQKNPTAFYLCASSRQGTSGSPLHFGNGTRLTVT.

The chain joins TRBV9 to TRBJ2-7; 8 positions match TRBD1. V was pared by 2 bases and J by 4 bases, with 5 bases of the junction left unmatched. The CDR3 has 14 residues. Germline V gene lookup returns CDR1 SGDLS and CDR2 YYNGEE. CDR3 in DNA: TGTGCCAGCAGCGTCGGACAGGGACCTTACGAGCAGTACTTC. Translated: CASSVGQGPYEQYF. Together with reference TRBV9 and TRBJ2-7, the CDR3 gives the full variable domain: DSGVTQTPKHLITATGQRVTLRCSPRSGDLSVYWYQQSLDQGLQFLIQYYNGEERAKGNILERFSAQQFPDLHSELNLSSLELGDSALYFCASSVGQGPYEQYFGPGTRLTVT.

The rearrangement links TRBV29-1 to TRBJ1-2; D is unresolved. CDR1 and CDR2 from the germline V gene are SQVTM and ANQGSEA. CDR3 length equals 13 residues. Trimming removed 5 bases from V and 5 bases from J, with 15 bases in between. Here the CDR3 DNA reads TGCAGCGTTACCCCCACTGAGTCTTATGGCTACACCTTC. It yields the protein CSVTPTESYGYTF.

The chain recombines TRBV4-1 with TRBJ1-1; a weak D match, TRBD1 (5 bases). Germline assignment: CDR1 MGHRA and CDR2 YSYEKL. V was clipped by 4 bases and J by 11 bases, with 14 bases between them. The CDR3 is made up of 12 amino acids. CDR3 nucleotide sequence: TGCGCCAGCAGCCCAGACGGGACTAGGGCTTTCTTT. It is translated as CASSPDGTRAFF.

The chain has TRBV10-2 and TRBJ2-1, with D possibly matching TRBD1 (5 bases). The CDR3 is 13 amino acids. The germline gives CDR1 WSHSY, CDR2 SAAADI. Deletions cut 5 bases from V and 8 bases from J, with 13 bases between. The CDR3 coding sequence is TGCGCCAGCAGTAGGGTCAGGGCGGATGAGCAGTTCTTC. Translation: CASSRVRADEQFF.

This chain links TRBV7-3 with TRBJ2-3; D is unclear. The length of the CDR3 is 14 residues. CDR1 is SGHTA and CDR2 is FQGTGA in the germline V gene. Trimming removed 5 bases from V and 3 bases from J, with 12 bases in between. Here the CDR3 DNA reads TGTGCCAGCAGCCCTCATTACAGAACAGATACGCAGTATTTT. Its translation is CASSPHYRTDTQYF.

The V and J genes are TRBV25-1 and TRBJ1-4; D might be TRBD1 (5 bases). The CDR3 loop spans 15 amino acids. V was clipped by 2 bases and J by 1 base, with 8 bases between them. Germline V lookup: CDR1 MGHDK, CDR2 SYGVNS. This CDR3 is CASSEQGQTNEKLFF. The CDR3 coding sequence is TGTGCCAGCAGTGAACAGGGTCAAACTAATGAAAAACTGTTTTTT.

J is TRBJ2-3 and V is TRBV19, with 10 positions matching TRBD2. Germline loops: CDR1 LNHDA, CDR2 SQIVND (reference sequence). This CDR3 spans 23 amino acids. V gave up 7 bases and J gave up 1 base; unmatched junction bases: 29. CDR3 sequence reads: CASTLTHRGTLAGVQGGTDTQYF. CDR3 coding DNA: TGTGCCAGTACCCTCACGCACAGGGGGACCCTAGCGGGGGTCCAGGGGGGCACAGATACGCAGTATTTT.

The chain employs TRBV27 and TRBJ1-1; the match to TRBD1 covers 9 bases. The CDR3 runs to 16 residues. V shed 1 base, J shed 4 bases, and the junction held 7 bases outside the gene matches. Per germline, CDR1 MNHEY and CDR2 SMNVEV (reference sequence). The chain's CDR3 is CASSLLPTGGITEAFF. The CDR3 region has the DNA TGTGCCAGCAGTTTATTGCCGACAGGGGGAATCACTGAAGCTTTCTTT.

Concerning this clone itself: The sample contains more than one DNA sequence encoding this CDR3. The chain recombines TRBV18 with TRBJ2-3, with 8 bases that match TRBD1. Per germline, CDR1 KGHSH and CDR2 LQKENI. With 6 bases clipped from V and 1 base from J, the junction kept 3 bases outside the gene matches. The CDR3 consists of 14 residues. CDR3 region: CASSPGQGTDTQYF. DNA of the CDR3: TGTGCCAGCTCCCCGGGACAGGGCACAGATACGCAGTATTTT.

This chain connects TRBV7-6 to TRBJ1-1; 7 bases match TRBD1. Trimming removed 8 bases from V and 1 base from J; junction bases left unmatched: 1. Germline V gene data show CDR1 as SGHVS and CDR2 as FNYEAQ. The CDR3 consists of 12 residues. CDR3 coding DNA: TGTGCCAGCGCAGGGGGGAACACTGAAGCTTTCTTT. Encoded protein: CASAGGNTEAFF.

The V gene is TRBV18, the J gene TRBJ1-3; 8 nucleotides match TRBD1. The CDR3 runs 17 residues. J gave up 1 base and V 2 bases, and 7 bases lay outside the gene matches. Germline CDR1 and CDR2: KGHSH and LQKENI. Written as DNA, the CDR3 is TGTGCCAGCTCACCATCGACAGGGGTTCGGTCTGGAAACACCATATATTTT. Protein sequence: CASSPSTGVRSGNTIYF.